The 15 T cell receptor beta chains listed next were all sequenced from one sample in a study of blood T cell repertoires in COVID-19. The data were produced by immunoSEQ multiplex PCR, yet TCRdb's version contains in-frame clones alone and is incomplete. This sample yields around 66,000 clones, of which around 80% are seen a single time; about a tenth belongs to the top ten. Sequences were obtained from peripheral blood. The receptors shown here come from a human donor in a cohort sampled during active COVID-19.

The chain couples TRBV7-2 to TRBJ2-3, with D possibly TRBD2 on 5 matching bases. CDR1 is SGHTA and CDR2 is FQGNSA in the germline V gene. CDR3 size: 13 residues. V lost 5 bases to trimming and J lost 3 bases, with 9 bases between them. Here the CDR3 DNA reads TGTGCCAGCAGCCAACGGGAAACAGATACGCAGTATTTT. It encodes CASSQRETDTQYF. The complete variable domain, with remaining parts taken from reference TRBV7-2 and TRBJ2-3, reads GAGVSQSPSNKVTEKGKDVELRCDPISGHTALYWYRQSLGQGLEFLIYFQGNSAPDKSGLPSDRFSAERTGGSVSTLTIQRTQQEDSAVYLCASSQRETDTQYFGPGTRLTVL.

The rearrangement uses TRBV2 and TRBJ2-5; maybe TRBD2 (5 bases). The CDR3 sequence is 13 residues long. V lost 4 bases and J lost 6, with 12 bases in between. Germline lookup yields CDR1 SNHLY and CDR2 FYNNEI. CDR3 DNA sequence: TGTGCCAGCAGTGCGAGTAGCGCGAAGACCCAGTACTTC. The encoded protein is CASSASSAKTQYF.

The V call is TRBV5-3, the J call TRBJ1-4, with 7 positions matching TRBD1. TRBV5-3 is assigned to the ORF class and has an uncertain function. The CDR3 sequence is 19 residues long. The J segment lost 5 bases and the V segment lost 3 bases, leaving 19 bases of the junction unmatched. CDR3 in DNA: TGTGCCAGAAGCTCGGGGGACAGAGGAGGCCGAACCATGAATGAAAAACTGTTTTTT. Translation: CARSSGDRGGRTMNEKLFF.

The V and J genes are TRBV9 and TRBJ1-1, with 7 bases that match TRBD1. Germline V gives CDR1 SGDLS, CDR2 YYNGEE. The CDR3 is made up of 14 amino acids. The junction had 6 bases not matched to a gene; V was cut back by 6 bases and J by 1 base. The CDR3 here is CASTTGQRNTEAFF. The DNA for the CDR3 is TGTGCCAGCACGACGGGACAGAGGAACACTGAAGCTTTCTTT.

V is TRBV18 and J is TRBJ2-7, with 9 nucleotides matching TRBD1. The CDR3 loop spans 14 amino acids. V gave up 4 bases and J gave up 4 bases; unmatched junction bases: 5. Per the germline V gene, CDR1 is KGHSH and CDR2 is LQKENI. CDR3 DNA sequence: TGTGCCAGCTCACTCCAACAGGGGGCATACGAGCAGTACTTC. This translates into CASSLQQGAYEQYF.

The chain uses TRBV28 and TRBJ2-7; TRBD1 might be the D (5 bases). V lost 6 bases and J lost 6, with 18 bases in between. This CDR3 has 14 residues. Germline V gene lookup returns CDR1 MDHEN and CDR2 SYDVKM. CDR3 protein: CASSPLGLNSEQYF. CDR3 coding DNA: TGTGCCAGCAGCCCCCTGGGGCTTAATTCCGAGCAGTACTTC.

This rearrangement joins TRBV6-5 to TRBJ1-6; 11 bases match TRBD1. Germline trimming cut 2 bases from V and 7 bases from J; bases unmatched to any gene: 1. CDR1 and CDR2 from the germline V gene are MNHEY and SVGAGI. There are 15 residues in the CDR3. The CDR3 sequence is CASSYGTGGNSPLHF. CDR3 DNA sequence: TGTGCCAGCAGTTACGGGACAGGGGGAAATTCACCCCTCCACTTT.

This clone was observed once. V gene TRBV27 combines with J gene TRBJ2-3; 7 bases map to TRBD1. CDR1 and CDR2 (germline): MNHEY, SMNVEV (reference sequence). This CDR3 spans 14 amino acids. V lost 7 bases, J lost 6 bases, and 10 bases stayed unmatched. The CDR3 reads CASTGTVRGDTQYF. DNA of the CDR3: TGTGCCAGCACCGGGACAGTGAGAGGGGATACGCAGTATTTT.

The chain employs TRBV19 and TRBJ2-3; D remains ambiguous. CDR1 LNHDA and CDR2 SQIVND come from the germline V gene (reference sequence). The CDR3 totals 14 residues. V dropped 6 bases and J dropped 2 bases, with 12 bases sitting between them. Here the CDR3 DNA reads TGTGCCAGTAGGAATAAACAGCCCACAGATACGCAGTATTTT. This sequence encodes CASRNKQPTDTQYF. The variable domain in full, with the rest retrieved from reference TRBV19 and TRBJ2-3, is DGGITQSPKYLFRKEGQNVTLSCEQNLNHDAMYWYRQDPGQGLRLIYYSQIVNDFQKGDIAEGYSVSREKKESFPLTVTSAQKNPTAFYLCASRNKQPTDTQYFGPGTRLTVL.

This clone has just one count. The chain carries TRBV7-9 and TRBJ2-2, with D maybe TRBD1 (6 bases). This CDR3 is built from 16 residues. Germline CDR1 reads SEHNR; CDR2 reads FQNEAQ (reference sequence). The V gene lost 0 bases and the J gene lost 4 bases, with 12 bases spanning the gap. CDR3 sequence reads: CASSLASPGVTGELFF. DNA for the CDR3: TGTGCCAGCAGCTTAGCCTCGCCAGGGGTCACCGGGGAGCTGTTTTTT.

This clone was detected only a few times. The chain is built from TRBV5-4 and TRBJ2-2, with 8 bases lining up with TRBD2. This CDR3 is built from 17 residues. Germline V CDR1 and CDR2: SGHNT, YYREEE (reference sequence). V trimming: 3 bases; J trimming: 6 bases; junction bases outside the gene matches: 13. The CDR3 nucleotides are TGTGCCAGCAGCTGGGGGGGCAGCGGGAGTACCCCCGGGGAGCTGTTTTTT. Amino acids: CASSWGGSGSTPGELFF.

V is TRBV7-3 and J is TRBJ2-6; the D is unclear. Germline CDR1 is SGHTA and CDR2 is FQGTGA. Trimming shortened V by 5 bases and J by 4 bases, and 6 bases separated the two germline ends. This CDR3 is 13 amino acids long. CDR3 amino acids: CASSPQGANVLTF. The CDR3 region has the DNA TGTGCCAGCAGCCCGCAGGGGGCCAACGTCCTGACTTTC. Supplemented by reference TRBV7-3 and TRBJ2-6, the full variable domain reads GAGVSQTPSNKVTEKGKYVELRCDPISGHTALYWYRQSLGQGPEFLIYFQGTGAADDSGLPNDRFFAVRPEGSVSTLKIQRTERGDSAVYLCASSPQGANVLTFGAGSRLTVL.

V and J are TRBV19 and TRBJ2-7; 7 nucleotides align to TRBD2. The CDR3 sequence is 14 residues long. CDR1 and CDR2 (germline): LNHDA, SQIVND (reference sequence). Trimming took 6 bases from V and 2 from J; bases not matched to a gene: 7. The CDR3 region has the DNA TGTGCCAGTAGCCAAGCGGGGACCACCTACGAGCAGTACTTC. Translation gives CASSQAGTTYEQYF.

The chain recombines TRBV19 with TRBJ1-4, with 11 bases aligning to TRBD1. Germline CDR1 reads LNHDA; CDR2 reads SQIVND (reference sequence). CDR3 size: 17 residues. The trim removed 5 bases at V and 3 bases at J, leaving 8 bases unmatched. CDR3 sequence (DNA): TGTGCCAGTAGTCCCGGGACAGGGGGTTTGGCTAATGAAAAACTGTTTTTT. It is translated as CASSPGTGGLANEKLFF.

CDR3 protein: CASSYPPSGQETQYF. For the CDR3, the DNA is TGTGCCAGCAGTTACCCCCCCTCGGGACAAGAGACCCAGTACTTC. The chain employs TRBV6-2 or TRBV6-3 and TRBJ2-5, with a possible D match to TRBD2 (5 bases). CDR1 is MNHEY, CDR2 SVGEGT, per germline. V was pared by 2 bases and J by 2 bases, with 12 bases between. CDR3 length: 15 amino acids.